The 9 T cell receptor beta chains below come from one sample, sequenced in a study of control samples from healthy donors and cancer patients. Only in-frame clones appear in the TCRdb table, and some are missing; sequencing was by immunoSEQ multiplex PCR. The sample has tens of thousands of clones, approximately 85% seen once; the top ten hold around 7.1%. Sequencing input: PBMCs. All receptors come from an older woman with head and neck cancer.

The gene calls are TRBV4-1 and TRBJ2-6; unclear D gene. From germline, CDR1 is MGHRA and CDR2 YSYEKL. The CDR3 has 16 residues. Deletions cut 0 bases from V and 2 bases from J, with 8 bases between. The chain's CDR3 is CASSQDGWPGANVLTF. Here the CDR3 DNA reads TGCGCCAGCAGCCAAGATGGGTGGCCTGGGGCCAACGTCCTGACTTTC.

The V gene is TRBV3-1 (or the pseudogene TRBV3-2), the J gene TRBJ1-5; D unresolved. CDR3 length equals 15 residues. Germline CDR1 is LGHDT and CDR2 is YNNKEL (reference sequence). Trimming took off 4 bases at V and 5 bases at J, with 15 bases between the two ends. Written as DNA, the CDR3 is TGTGCCAGCAGCCCTCGAGGGCAGGAGGATCAGCCCCAGCATTTT. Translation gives CASSPRGQEDQPQHF.

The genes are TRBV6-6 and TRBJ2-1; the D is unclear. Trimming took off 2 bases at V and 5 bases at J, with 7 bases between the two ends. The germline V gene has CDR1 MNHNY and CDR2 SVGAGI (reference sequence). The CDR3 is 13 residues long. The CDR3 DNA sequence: TGTGCCAGCAGTTACGCACTAAACAATGAGCAGTTCTTC. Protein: CASSYALNNEQFF.

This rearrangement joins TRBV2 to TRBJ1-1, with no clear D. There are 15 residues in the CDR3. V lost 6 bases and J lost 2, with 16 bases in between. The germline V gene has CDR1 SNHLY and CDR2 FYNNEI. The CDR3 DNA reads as TGTGCCAGCAGCCGCGCGAGGACGGAAAACACTGAAGCTTTCTTT. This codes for CASSRARTENTEAFF.

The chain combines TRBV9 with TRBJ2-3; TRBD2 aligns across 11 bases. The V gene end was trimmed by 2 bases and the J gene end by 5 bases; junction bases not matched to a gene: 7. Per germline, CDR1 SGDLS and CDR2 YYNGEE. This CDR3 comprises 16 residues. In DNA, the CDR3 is TGTGCCAGCAGCGTGTTGCTAGCGGGAGGAGGAGATACGCAGTATTTT. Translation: CASSVLLAGGGDTQYF.

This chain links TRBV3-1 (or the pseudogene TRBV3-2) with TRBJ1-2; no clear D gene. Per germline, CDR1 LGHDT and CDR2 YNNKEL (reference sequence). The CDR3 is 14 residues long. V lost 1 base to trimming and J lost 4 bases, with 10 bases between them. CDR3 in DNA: TGTGCCAGCAGCCAAGTAGGGTTTGGCTATGGCTACACCTTC. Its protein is CASSQVGFGYGYTF.

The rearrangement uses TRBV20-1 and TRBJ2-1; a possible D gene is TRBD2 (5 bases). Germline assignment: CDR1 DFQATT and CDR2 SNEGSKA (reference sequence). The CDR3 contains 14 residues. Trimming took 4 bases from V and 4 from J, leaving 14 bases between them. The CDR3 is CSANDYREYNEQFF. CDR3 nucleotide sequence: TGCAGTGCTAATGACTATCGGGAATACAATGAGCAGTTCTTC.

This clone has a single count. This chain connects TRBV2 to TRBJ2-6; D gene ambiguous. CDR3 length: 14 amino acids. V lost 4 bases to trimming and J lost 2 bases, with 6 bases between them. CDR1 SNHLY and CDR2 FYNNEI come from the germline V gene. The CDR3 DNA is TGTGCCAGCAGTGCGGTTGCTGGGGCCAACGTCCTGACTTTC. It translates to CASSAVAGANVLTF.

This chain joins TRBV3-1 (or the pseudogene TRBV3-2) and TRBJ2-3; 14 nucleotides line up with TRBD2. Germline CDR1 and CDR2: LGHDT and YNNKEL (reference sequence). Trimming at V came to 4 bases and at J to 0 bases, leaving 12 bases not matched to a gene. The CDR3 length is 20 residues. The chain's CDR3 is CASSPFGLAGGKTSTDTQYF. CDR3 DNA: TGTGCCAGCAGCCCTTTCGGACTAGCGGGAGGCAAGACTAGCACAGATACGCAGTATTTT.